This paragraph reports one T cell receptor beta chain. Other DNA sequences of this sample code for an identical CDR3. This record comes from a study of blood T cell repertoires in COVID-19. CDR1 and CDR2 from the germline V gene are MDHEN and SYDVKM. The CDR3 spans 12 residues. Trimming left V 8 bases short and J 1 base short, with 9 bases between. Assay: immunoSEQ multiplex PCR; the TCRdb copy retains only in-frame clones and omits some. The repertoire holds around 330,000 clones, with roughly 85% as singletons. The rearrangement joins TRBV28 to TRBJ2-7, with D perhaps TRBD1 (6 bases). Sequenced sample: PBMCs or T cells enriched from blood (not recorded which). The sequence was collected from a woman between 25 and 40 years old who had been exposed to COVID-19. The CDR3 reads CASSGQSYEQYF. CDR3 sequence (DNA): TGTGCCAGCTCAGGACAGTCCTACGAGCAGTACTTC.